The 15 T cell receptor beta chains below all came from one sample that was sequenced in a study of T cells in Graves' hyperthyroidism and ophthalmopathy. The CDR3 regions of TCR beta were amplified from RNA transcripts. Carried out on the TCR CDR3, a first-round RT-PCR used the HTBI primer set. TCRdb reanalysed the multiplex PCR reads using MiXCR and keeps one entry per CDR3 protein. The table records roughly 570,000 distinct CDR3 sequences, around 16% of them present only once. The specimen sequenced was blood. The receptors come from a woman aged 25 to 45 with Graves' hyperthyroidism.

This clonotype was found many times. The DNA of the CDR3 is TGTGCCAGCATGCTAGGGGGACAGGGGGGTTCCGAGCAGTACTTC. It specifies CASMLGGQGGSEQYF. The rearrangement links TRBV28 to TRBJ2-7; 11 bases line up with TRBD1. Unmatched junction bases numbered 11, after V lost 7 bases and J lost 6 bases. Germline V lookup: CDR1 MDHEN, CDR2 SYDVKM. This CDR3 spans 15 amino acids.

This chain links TRBV11-2 with TRBJ2-7, with D perhaps being TRBD1 or TRBD2 (6 bases each). The V gene's germline CDR1 is SGHAT and CDR2 FQNNGV. V was cut by 6 bases and J by 13 bases, with 19 bases left in between. The CDR3 extends over 12 amino acids. The CDR3 nucleotides read TGTGCCAGCAGGTCTGGGGGCGGGGAGGTCTACTTC. Protein: CASRSGGGEVYF. Drawing the rest from reference TRBV11-2 and TRBJ2-7, the complete variable domain is EAGVAQSPRYKIIEKRQSVAFWCNPISGHATLYWYQQILGQGPKLLIQFQNNGVVDDSQLPKDRFSAERLKGVDSTLKIQPAKLEDSAVYLCASRSGGGEVYFGPGTRLTVT.

This clonotype was seen repeatedly, ten times or more. V gene TRBV11-2 combines with J gene TRBJ2-1; D call uncertain. Germline values: CDR1 SGHAT, CDR2 FQNNGV. V was trimmed by 6 bases and J by 4 bases, leaving 10 bases between them. CDR3 length: 13 residues. CDR3 sequence (DNA): TGTGCCAGCAGGGGAAAGCATTACAATGAGCAGTTCTTC. Protein product: CASRGKHYNEQFF. Looking up the rest from reference TRBV11-2 and TRBJ2-1 gives the full variable domain: EAGVAQSPRYKIIEKRQSVAFWCNPISGHATLYWYQQILGQGPKLLIQFQNNGVVDDSQLPKDRFSAERLKGVDSTLKIQPAKLEDSAVYLCASRGKHYNEQFFGPGTRLTVL.

This rearrangement joins TRBV9 to TRBJ2-1; D might be TRBD2 (5 bases). CDR3 length: 16 residues. V was clipped by 0 bases and J by 4 bases, with 14 bases between them. The germline CDR1 and CDR2 sequences are SGDLS and YYNGEE. The CDR3 loop is CASSVVRGMGYNEQFF. The CDR3 nucleotides read TGTGCCAGCAGCGTAGTTCGGGGAATGGGATACAATGAGCAGTTCTTC.

The rearrangement joins TRBV6-1 to TRBJ1-2, with D tentatively TRBD1 (5 bases). V was clipped by 3 bases and J by 7 bases, with 18 bases between them. CDR1 MNHNS and CDR2 SASEGT come from the germline V gene. The CDR3 has 15 amino acids. The CDR3 protein is CASSDPGRRGSGYTF. As DNA, the CDR3 is TGTGCCAGCAGTGATCCCGGCAGGAGGGGCTCTGGCTACACCTTC.

The sample holds a few counts of this clonotype. The J gene is TRBJ1-2, the V gene TRBV29-1; 7 bases map to TRBD1. CDR1 and CDR2 from the germline V gene are SQVTM and ANQGSEA. The trim removed 3 bases at V and 3 bases at J, leaving 1 base unmatched. CDR3 length equals 12 residues. The chain's CDR3 is CSVDGQDYGYTF. The CDR3 DNA follows: TGCAGCGTTGATGGACAGGACTATGGCTACACCTTC. The full variable domain, in which reference TRBV29-1 and TRBJ1-2 provide the parts outside the CDR3, is SAVISQKPSRDICQRGTSLTIQCQVDSQVTMMFWYRQQPGQSLTLIATANQGSEATYESGFVIDKFPISRPNLTFSTLTVSNMSPEDSSIYLCSVDGQDYGYTFGSGTRLTVV.

The V call is TRBV18, the J call TRBJ1-2, with TRBD1 as a possible D gene (5 bases). V was clipped by 1 base and J by 3 bases, with 15 bases between them. Per the germline V gene, CDR1 is KGHSH and CDR2 is LQKENI. This CDR3 is built from 16 residues. CDR3 amino acids: CASSPQKGVLDYGYTF. DNA of the CDR3: TGTGCCAGCTCACCACAGAAAGGGGTACTTGACTATGGCTACACCTTC.

This clonotype was counted between two and nine times. This sequence joins TRBV2 and TRBJ2-6; 9 bases agree with TRBD1. This CDR3 has 16 residues. Germline trimming cut 6 bases from V and 2 bases from J; bases unmatched to any gene: 5. Germline loops: CDR1 SNHLY, CDR2 FYNNEI. CDR3 nucleotide sequence: TGTGCCAGCAGGGGGACAGGGAGGACTGGGGCCAACGTCCTGACTTTC. It encodes CASRGTGRTGANVLTF.

This clonotype was seen at least ten times. The chain uses TRBV5-6 and TRBJ2-1; TRBD2 matches at 11 bases. This CDR3 has 16 amino acids. Germline-derived CDR1 and CDR2 are SGHDT and YYEEEE. V shed 3 bases and J 9 bases; nucleotides not matched to a gene: 11. This CDR3 is CASSWSVAGGRGEQFF. CDR3 in DNA: TGTGCCAGCAGCTGGTCGGTAGCGGGAGGGCGGGGTGAGCAGTTCTTC.

By share, this clonotype ranks as medium-sized. The gene calls are TRBV20-1 and TRBJ2-5; D perhaps matches TRBD1 (6 bases). Germline assignment: CDR1 DFQATT and CDR2 SNEGSKA (reference sequence). The CDR3 spans 12 residues. Here the CDR3 reads CSSQGGGETQYF. CDR3 coding DNA: TGCAGCTCACAGGGTGGGGGCGAGACCCAGTACTTC.

Note on this clonotype: This sequence may be a read error, since a much larger clone differs from it by one base. The J gene is TRBJ2-1, the V gene TRBV30; D remains unclear. The germline V gene encodes CDR1 GTSNPN and CDR2 SVGIG (reference sequence). This CDR3 comprises 11 residues. The V gene lost 5 bases and the J gene lost 4 bases, with 6 bases spanning the gap. This CDR3 is CAWAYYNEQFF. The CDR3 DNA sequence: TGTGCCTGGGCCTATTACAATGAGCAGTTCTTC.

This clonotype was seen more than once but under ten times. Compared with germline, one end of the junction differs, possibly owing to a read error. The CDR3 DNA reads TGTGCCAGCAGTTTACCGGGACACAGCTCTGGGGCCAACGTCCTGACTTTC. Encoded protein: CASSLPGHSSGANVLTF. This chain joins TRBV5-1 and TRBJ2-6, with a tentative D call TRBD1 (6 bases). The V gene's germline CDR1 is SGHRS and CDR2 YFSETQ. This CDR3 is built from 17 residues.

The rearrangement joins TRBV20-1 to TRBJ1-6; D might be TRBD1 (5 bases). V was trimmed by 5 bases and J by 8 bases, leaving 13 bases between them. The CDR3 has 13 amino acids. Germline-derived CDR1 and CDR2 are DFQATT and SNEGSKA (reference sequence). The CDR3 sequence is CSAGRASDSPLHF. For the CDR3, the DNA is TGCAGTGCTGGCAGGGCCAGCGATTCACCCCTCCACTTT.

V gene TRBV6-1 combines with J gene TRBJ2-7; no clear D. The CDR3 is 11 residues long. The V and J ends lost 8 bases and 4 bases respectively, with 9 bases between them. The germline V gene has CDR1 MNHNS and CDR2 SASEGT. In nucleotides, the CDR3 is TGTGCCAGCGAGGAAGAATACGAGCAGTACTTC. The encoded protein is CASEEEYEQYF.

This clonotype was detected many times. The CDR3 DNA reads as TGCGCCAGCAGCTTGGGGCTAGCGGGGCCCACCGGGGAGCTGTTTTTT. Its translation is CASSLGLAGPTGELFF. This sequence joins TRBV5-1 and TRBJ2-2; TRBD2 matches 9 bases. Germline CDR1 reads SGHRS; CDR2 reads YFSETQ. The CDR3 has 16 amino acids. With V trimmed by 0 bases and J by 4 bases, 4 bases remained unmatched.